The clone carrying this T cell receptor (beta chain) came up many times. What it binds is unknown. A read error may produce the germline difference seen at one junction end. MiXCR, applied by TCRdb to the 5' RACE reads, yields one record per CDR3 protein. The table shows 700,000 to 950,000 distinct CDR3 sequences, with more than 9% occurring only once. The sample comes from a study of identical twins. Study outcomes and limitations: The analysis was cross-sectional rather than longitudinal within donors. Twins shared beta out-of-frame sequences in excess, but this excess was weaker.

There are 16 residues in the CDR3. Germline V gives CDR1 SGHTA, CDR2 FQGNSA. Donors uniformly comprised healthy Caucasians. A further study also used this sample, focusing on yellow fever vaccine responses in identical twins.

Sequenced input: PBMCs. The rearrangement joins TRBV7-2 to TRBJ2-3, with 16 nucleotides matching TRBD2. The TCR sequence derives from a woman aged 18-30 years in good health. The CDR3 region is CASSLRSGLAGGPSDF. CDR3 DNA sequence: TGTGCCAGCAGCCTTAGGTCGGGACTAGCGGGGGGGCCCTCGGATTTT.